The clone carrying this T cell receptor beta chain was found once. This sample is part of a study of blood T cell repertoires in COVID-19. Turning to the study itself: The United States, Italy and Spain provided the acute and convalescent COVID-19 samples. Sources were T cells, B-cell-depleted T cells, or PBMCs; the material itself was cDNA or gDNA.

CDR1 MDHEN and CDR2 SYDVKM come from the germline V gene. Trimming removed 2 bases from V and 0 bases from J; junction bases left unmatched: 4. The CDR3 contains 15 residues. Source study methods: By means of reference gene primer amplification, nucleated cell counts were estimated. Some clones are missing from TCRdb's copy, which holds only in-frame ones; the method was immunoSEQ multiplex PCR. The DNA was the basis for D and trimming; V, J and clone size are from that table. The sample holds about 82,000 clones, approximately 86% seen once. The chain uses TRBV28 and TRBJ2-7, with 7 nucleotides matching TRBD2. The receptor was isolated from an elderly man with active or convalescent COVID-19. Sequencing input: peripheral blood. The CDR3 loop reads CASSLGRDPSYEQYV. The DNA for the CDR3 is TGTGCCAGCAGTTTAGGGAGGGACCCCTCCTACGAGCAGTACGTC.